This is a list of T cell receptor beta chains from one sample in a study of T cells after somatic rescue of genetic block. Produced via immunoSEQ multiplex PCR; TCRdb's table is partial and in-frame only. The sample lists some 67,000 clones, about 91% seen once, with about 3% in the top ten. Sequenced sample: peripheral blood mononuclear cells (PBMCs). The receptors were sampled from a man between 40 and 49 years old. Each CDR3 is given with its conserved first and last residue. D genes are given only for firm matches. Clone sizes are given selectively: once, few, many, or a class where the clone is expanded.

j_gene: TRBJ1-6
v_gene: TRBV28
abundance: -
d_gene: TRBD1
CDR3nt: TGTGCCAGCAGTCCTCAGGGGGTATTCGGGTATAATTCACCCCTCCACTTT
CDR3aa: CASSPQGVFGYNSPLHF

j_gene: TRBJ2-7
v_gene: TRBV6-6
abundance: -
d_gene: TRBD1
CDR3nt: TGTGCCAGCAGAGCCGGGACAGTTTCCTACGAGCAGTACTTC
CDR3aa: CASRAGTVSYEQYF

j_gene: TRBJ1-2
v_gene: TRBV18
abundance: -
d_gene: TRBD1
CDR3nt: TGTGCCAGCTCACCACCGGGACAGACCTATGGCTACACCTTC
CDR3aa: CASSPPGQTYGYTF

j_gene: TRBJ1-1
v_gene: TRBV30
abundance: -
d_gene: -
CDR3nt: TGTGCCTGGGAACCCCCCAGGGCAACTGGCACTGAAGCTTTCTTT
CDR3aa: CAWEPPRATGTEAFF

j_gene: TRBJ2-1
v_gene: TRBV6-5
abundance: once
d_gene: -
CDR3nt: TGTGCCAGCAGGGGGGGATACAGGGGCGATGAGCAGTTCTTC
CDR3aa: CASRGGYRGDEQFF

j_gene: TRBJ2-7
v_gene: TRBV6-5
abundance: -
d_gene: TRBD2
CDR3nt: TGTGCCAGCAGTTACCCTATACCGGGGGGGGGCGCCGAGCAGTACTTC
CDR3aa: CASSYPIPGGGAEQYF

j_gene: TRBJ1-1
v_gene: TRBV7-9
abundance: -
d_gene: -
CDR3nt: TGTGCCAGCAGCTCAACCAGGGGGAACACTGAAGCTTTCTTT
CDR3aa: CASSSTRGNTEAFF

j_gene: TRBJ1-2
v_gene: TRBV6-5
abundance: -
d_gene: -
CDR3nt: TGTGCCAGCAGGCCTCATAATAACTATGGCTACACCTTC
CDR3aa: CASRPHNNYGYTF

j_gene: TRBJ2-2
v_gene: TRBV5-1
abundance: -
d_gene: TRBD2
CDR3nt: TGCGCCAGCAGCCTAGCGGGGGGCCCAATCACCGGGGAGCTGTTTTTT
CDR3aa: CASSLAGGPITGELFF

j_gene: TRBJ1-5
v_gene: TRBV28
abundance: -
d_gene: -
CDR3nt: TGTGCCAGCAGTTTTCGAGGGACTCAGCCCCAGCATTTT
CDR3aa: CASSFRGTQPQHF

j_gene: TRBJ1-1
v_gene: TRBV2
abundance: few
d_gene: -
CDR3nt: TGTGCCAGCAATGCAGACTGGAACACTGAAGCTTTCTTT
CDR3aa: CASNADWNTEAFF

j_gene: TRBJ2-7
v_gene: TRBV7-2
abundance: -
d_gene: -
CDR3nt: TGTGCCAGCAGCTTTTGGCCGACGGGAGACTACGAGCAGTACTTC
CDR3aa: CASSFWPTGDYEQYF

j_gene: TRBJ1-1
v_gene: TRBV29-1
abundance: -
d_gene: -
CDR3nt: TGCAGCGTTGAGGGCAGGGCATACACTGAAGCTTTCTTT
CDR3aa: CSVEGRAYTEAFF

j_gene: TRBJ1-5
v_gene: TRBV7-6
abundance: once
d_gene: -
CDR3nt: TGTGCCAGCAGCTACCCGAGGTCAGGGGACTATCAGCCCCAGCATTTT
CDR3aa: CASSYPRSGDYQPQHF

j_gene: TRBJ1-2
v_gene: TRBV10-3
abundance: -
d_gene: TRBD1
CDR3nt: TGTGCCATCAGTGAGCCTCCGGGACAGGGCAACTATGGCTACACCTTC
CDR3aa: CAISEPPGQGNYGYTF

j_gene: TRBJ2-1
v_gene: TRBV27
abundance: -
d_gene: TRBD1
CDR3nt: TGTGCCAGCAGTGCAATACACCCGGGACAGGGTTTTTCCTACAATGAGCAGTTCTTC
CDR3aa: CASSAIHPGQGFSYNEQFF

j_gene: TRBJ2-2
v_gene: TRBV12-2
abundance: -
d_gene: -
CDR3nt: TGTGCAAGGAGCGGGGGGCCAAACACCGGGGAGCTGTTTTTT
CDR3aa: CARSGGPNTGELFF

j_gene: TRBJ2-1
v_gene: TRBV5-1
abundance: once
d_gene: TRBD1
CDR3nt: TGCGCCAGCAGCTTGGCGGGGACAGCCTCCTACAATGAGCAGTTCTTC
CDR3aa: CASSLAGTASYNEQFF

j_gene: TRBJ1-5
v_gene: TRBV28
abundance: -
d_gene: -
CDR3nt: TGTGCCAGCAGTCCGGAGGGCAATCAGCCCCAGCATTTT
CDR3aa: CASSPEGNQPQHF

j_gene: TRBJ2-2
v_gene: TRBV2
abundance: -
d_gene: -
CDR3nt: TGTGCCAGCAGTGAAGCAGGTCCAGGGTGGGGGCGGACCGGGGAGCTGTTTTTT
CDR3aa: CASSEAGPGWGRTGELFF

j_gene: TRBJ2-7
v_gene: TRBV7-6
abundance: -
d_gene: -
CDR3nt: TGTGCCAGCAGCTCGAGTGCACAGGGACTCTACGAGCAGTACTTC
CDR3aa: CASSSSAQGLYEQYF

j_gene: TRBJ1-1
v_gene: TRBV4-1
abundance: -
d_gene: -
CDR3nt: TGCGCCAGCAGCCAAGTGGAACGGAGAAACACTGAAGCTTTCTTT
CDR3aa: CASSQVERRNTEAFF

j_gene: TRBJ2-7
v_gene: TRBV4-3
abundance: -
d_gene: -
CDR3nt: TGCGCCAGCAGCCAAGATACCCCTGGCGCCTACGAGCAGTACTTC
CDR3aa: CASSQDTPGAYEQYF

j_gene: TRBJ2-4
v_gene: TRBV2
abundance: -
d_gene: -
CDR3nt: TGTGCCAGCAGTGAAATAAGGTTAGCCAAAAACATTCAGTACTTC
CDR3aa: CASSEIRLAKNIQYF

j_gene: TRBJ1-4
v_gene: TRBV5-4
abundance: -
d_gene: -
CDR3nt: TGCGCCAGCAGCTTGGCCAACGGGGCCAGTACTAATGAAAAACTGTTTTTT
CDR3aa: CASSLANGASTNEKLFF

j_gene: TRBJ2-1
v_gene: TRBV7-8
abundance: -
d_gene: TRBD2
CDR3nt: TGTGCCAGCAGCCCACGATTTCTAGCGGCCCTCGACAATGAGCAGTTCTTC
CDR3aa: CASSPRFLAALDNEQFF

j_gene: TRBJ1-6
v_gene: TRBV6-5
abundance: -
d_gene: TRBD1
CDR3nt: TGTGCCAGCAGTAGGGACAGGGAGAATTCACCCCTCCACTTT
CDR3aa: CASSRDRENSPLHF

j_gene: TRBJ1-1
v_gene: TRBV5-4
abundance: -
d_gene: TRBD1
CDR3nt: TGTGCCAGCAGCTGGGGGACAGGGCTTACTGAAGCTTTCTTT
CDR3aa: CASSWGTGLTEAFF

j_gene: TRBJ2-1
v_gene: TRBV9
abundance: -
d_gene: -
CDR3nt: TGTGCCAGCAGCCCCATAGGTCCCTCGAGTAGCGCGAGCTCCTACAATGAGCAGTTCTTC
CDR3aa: CASSPIGPSSSASSYNEQFF

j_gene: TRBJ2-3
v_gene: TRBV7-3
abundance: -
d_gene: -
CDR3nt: TGTGCCAGCAGCTTAAGTCCGACAGATACGCAGTATTTT
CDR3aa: CASSLSPTDTQYF

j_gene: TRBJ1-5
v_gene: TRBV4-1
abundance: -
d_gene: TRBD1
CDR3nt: TGCGCCAGCAGCCAAGAAAGTCTAACGGGACAGGGGCTAACCAATCAGCCCCAGCATTTT
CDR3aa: CASSQESLTGQGLTNQPQHF

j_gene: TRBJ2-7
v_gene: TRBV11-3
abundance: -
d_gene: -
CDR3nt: TGTGCCAGCAGCCCCGGAGGTGAGGGGAGTGGGTACGAGCAGTACTTC
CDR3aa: CASSPGGEGSGYEQYF

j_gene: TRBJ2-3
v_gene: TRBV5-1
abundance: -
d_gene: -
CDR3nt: TGCGCCAGCAGCTTGGGCAGGGCCACTACAGATACGCAGTATTTT
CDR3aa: CASSLGRATTDTQYF

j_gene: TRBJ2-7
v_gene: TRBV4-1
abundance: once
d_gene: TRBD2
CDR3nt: TGCGCCAGCAGCCCGCCGGGACTAGCGGGAGCCTACGAGCAGTACTTC
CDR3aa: CASSPPGLAGAYEQYF

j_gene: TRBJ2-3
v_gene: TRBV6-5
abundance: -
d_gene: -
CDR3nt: TGTGCCAGCAGGCCGGGACCACTCACAGATACGCAGTATTTT
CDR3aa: CASRPGPLTDTQYF

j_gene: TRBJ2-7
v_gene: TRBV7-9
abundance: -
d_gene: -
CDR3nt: TGTGCCAGCAGTCCGGGGATAGGCGAGCAGTACTTC
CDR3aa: CASSPGIGEQYF

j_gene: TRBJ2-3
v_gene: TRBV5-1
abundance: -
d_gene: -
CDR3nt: TGCGCCAGCAGCTCCGGGACTTTTTTCCCAGATACGCAGTATTTT
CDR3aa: CASSSGTFFPDTQYF

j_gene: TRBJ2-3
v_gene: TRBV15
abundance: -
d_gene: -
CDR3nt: TGTGCCACCAGCAGAGACCAGCGGAGGACAGATACGCAGTATTTT
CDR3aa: CATSRDQRRTDTQYF

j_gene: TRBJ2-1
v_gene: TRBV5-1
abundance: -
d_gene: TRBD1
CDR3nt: TGCGCCAGCAGCTTGGGTGCAGGGACAGCACACAATGAGCAGTTCTTC
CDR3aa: CASSLGAGTAHNEQFF

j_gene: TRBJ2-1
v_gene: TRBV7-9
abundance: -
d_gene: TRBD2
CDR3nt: TGTGCCAGCAGCTTACTAGCGGGGGGCCGGGAATTCTTC
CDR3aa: CASSLLAGGREFF

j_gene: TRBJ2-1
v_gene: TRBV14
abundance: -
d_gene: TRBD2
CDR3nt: TGTGCCAGCAGCCAAGTTACGGGGGGTTTCAATGAGCAGTTCTTC
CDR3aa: CASSQVTGGFNEQFF

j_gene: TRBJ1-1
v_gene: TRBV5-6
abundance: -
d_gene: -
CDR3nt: TGTGCCAGCAGCTTGGTGGGGGAACGGATGAACACTGAAGCTTTCTTT
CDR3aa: CASSLVGERMNTEAFF

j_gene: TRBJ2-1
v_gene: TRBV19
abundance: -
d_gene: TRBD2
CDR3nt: TGTGCCAGTAGGCCGGGACTAGCGGGAGGTGAGGTCAATGAGCAGTTCTTC
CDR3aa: CASRPGLAGGEVNEQFF

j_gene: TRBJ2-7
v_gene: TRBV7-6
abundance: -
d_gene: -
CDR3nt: TGTGCCAGCAGCCCTCGACAGTCGGTTACCGACGAGCAGTACTTC
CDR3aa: CASSPRQSVTDEQYF

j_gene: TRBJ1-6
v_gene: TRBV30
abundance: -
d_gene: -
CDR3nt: TGTGCCTGGAGATCGGCCGCTTCACCCCTCCACTTT
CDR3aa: CAWRSAASPLHF